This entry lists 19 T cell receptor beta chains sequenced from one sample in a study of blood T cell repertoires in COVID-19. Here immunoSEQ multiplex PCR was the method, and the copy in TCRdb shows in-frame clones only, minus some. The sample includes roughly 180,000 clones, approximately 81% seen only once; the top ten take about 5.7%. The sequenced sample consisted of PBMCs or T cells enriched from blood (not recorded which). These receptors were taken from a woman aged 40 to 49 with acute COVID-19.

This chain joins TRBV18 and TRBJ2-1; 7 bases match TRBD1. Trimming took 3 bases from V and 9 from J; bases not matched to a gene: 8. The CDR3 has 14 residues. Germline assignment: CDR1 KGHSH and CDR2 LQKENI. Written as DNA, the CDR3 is TGTGCCAGCTCACCCCAATTCTCAGGGGGTGAGCAGTTCTTC. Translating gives CASSPQFSGGEQFF.

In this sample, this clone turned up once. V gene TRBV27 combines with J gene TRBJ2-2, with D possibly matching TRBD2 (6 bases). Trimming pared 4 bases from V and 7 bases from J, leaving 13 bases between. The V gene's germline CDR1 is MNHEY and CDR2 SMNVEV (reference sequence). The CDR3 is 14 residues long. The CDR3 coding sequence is TGTGCCAGCAGTTCCTCTTGGGGACTCGGGGAGCTGTTTTTT. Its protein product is CASSSSWGLGELFF.

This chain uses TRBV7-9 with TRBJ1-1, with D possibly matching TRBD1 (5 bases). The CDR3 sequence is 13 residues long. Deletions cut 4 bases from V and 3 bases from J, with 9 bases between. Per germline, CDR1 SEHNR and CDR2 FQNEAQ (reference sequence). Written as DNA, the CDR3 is TGTGCCAGCAGCTCAGGGACTGACACTGAAGCTTTCTTT. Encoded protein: CASSSGTDTEAFF.

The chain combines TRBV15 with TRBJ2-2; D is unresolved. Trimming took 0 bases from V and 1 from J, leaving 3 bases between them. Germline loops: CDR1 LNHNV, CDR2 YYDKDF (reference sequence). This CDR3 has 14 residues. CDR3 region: CATSRDRNTGELFF. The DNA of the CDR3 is TGTGCCACCAGCAGAGACAGGAACACCGGGGAGCTGTTTTTT.

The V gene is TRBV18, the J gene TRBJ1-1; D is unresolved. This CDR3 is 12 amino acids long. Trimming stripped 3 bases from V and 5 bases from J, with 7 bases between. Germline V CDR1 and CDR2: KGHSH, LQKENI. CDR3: CASSPAGTEAFF. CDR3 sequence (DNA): TGTGCCAGCTCACCCGCGGGGACTGAAGCTTTCTTT.

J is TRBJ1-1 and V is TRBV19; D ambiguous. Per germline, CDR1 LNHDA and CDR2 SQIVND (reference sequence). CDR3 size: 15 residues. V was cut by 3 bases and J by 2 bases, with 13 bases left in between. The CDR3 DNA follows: TGTGCCAGTAGTATCCGGGTAGAAACCAACACTGAAGCTTTCTTT. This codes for CASSIRVETNTEAFF.

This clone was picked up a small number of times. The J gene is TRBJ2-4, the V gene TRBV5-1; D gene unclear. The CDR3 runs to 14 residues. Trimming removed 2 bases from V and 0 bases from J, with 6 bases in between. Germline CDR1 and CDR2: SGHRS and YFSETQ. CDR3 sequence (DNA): TGCGCCAGCAGCTTCCGGGTAGCCAAAAACATTCAGTACTTC. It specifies CASSFRVAKNIQYF.

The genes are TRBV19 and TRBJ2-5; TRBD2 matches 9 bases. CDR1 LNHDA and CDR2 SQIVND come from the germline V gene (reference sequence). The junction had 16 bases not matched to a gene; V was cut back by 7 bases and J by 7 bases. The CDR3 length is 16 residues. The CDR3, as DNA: TGTGCCAGTACCCCCCGCGATAGCGGGAGCATCGGGACCCAGTACTTC. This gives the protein CASTPRDSGSIGTQYF.

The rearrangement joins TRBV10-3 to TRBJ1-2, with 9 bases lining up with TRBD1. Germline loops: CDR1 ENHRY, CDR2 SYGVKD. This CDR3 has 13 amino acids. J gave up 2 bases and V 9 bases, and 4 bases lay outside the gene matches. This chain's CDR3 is CAIQTGGNYGYTF. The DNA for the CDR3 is TGTGCCATACAGACAGGGGGAAACTATGGCTACACCTTC.

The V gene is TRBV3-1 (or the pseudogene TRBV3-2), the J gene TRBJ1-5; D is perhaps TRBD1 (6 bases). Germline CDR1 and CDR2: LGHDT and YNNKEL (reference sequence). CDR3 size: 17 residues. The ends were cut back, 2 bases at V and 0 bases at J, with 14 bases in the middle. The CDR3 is CASSQNSMDSSNQPQHF. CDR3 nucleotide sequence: TGTGCCAGCAGCCAAAACTCGATGGACAGTAGCAATCAGCCCCAGCATTTT.

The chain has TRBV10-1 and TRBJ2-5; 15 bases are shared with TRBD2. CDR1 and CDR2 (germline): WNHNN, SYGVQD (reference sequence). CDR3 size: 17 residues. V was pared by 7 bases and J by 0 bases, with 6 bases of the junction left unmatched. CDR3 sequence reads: CASTGTSGRSYQETQYF. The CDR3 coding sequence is TGCGCCAGCACCGGGACTAGCGGGAGGAGCTACCAAGAGACCCAGTACTTC.

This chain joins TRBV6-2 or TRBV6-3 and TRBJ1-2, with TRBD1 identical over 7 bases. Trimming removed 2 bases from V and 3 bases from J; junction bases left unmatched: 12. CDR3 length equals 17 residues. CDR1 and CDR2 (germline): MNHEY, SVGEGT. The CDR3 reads CASSYTLGGQDYYGYTF. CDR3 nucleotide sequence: TGTGCCAGCAGTTACACCCTGGGCGGACAGGACTACTATGGCTACACCTTC.

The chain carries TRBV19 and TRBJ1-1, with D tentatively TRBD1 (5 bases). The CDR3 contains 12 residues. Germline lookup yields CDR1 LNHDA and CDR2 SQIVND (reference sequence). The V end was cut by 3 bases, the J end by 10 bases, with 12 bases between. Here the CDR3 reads CASSMYGQGAFF. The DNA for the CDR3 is TGTGCCAGTAGTATGTATGGGCAGGGAGCTTTCTTT.

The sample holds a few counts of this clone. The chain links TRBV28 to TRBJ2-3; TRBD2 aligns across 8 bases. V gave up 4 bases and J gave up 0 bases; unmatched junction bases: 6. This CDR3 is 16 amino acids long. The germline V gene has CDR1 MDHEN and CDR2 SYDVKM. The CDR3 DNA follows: TGTGCCAGCAGTTCGTTAGCGGGATCCAGCACAGATACGCAGTATTTT. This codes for CASSSLAGSSTDTQYF.

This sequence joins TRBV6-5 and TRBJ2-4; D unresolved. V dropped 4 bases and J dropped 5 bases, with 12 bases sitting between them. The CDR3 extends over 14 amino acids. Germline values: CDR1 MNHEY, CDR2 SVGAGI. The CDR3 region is CASSSAAAENIQYF. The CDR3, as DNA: TGTGCCAGCAGTTCCGCCGCGGCGGAAAACATTCAGTACTTC.

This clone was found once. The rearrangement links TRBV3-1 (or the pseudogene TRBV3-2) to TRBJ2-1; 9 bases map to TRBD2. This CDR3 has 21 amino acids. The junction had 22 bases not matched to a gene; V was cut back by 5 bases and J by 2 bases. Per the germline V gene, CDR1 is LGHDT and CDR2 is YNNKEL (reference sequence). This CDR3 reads CASSYSSGAGGIAGPYNEQFF. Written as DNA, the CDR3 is TGTGCCAGCAGCTACAGCAGCGGGGCGGGAGGGATAGCGGGCCCCTACAATGAGCAGTTCTTC.

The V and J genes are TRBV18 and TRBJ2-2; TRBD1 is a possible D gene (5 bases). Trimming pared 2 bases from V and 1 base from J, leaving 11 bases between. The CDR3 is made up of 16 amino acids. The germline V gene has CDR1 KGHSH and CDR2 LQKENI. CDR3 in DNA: TGTGCCAGCTCACCATTGCAGGGCTTGAACACCGGGGAGCTGTTTTTT. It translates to CASSPLQGLNTGELFF.

The CDR3 nucleotides are TGTGCCAGCAATGAAGGGGGTGCAACTAATGAAAAACTGTTTTTT. Translating gives CASNEGGATNEKLFF. The rearrangement links TRBV28 to TRBJ1-4; D perhaps matches TRBD1 (6 bases). The V end was cut by 7 bases, the J end by 0 bases, with 12 bases between. The CDR3 has 15 amino acids. Germline loops: CDR1 MDHEN, CDR2 SYDVKM.

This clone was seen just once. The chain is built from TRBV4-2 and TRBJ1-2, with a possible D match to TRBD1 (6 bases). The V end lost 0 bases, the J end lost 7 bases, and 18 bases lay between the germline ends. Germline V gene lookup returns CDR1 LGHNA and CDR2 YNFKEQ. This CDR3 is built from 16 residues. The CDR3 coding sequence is TGTGCCAGCAGCCAAGATGTGATAGGGGGTTATGGTGGCTACACCTTC. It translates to CASSQDVIGGYGGYTF.